This T cell receptor beta chain was obtained from a study of regulatory T cells in long-lasting Graves disease. The CDR3 totals 15 residues. V lost 3 bases to trimming and J lost 5 bases, with 19 bases between them. CDR1 DFQATT and CDR2 SNEGSKA come from the germline V gene (reference sequence). Assembly of TCR beta libraries relied on iRepertoire HTBI primers together with Arm-PCR of CDR3 regions. Each CDR3 protein is one row after TCRdb ran MiXCR on the multiplex PCR reads. The sample holds about 540,000 distinct CDR3 sequences, approximately 15% seen once. This clonotype came up many times. Time point meaning: newly diagnosed GD, antithyroid drugs for less than 3 months. Making the TCR library involved RNA that had been extracted from PBMCs. Another study also made use of these data, one on T cells in Graves' hyperthyroidism and ophthalmopathy. That study adds: Pregnant or lactating patients were excluded, as were those with uncontrolled infection or other autoimmune disease. Appearing also in blood were most of the thyroid clonotypes expanded above 0.001.

The source was peripheral blood mononuclear cells (PBMCs), collected at new diagnosis, from a patient treated with antithyroid drugs. The source of this sequence is a man aged 25 to 40 with Graves disease. This sequence joins TRBV20-1 and TRBJ1-1, with TRBD1 as a possible D gene (5 bases). The CDR3 spells CSASGISWGRTEAFF. CDR3 coding DNA: TGCAGTGCTAGCGGTATCTCCTGGGGACGGACTGAAGCTTTCTTT.